This T cell receptor (beta chain) was sequenced for a study of CD8 T cells in ankylosing spondylitis. Overall study results and limits: What appeared characteristic of ankylosing spondylitis blood was a TCR beta motif of eight highly homologous variants.

The CDR3 spans 11 residues. The V gene's germline CDR1 is MNHEY and CDR2 SMNVEV (reference sequence). Deletions cut 8 bases from V and 6 bases from J, with 11 bases between. As regards this clonotype: Its specificity is unknown.

The TCR beta libraries were generated through quantitative 5'-RACE incorporating molecular barcodes. One entry per CDR3 protein results from TCRdb running MiXCR on the 5' RACE reads. This table holds 200,000 to 250,000 distinct CDR3 sequences, approximately 7.3% found once. This receptor was taken from a male donor with ankylosing spondylitis. The rearrangement uses TRBV27 and TRBJ2-7, with D unresolved. What was sequenced was blood, either unsorted or a sorted T cell fraction (not recorded which). The CDR3 bases are TGTGCCAGCGTTTTAGGTAGCGAGCAGTACTTC. Encoded protein: CASVLGSEQYF.